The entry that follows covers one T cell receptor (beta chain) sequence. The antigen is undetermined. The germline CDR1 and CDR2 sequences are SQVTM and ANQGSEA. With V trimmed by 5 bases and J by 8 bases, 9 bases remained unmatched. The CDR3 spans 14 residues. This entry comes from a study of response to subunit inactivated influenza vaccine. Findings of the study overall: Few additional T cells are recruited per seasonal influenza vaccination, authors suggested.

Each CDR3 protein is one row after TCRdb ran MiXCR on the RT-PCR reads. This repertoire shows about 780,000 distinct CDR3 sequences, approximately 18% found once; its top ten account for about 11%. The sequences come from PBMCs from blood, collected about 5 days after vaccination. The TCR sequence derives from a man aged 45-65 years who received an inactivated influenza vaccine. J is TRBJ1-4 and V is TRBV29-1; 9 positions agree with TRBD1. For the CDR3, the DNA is TGCAGCGTTATTACGGACAGGGGAGGAGAAAAACTGTTTTTT. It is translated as CSVITDRGGEKLFF.